This entry describes one T cell receptor beta chain. Its antigen remains unidentified. TCRdb called the RACE reads again in MiXCR, with one record for every CDR3 protein. The table includes some 110,000 distinct CDR3 sequences, around 35% detected once. This entry comes from a study of human T cells and chemical hapten exposure. Study background: Sensitization employed 2% DPC on about 2 cm by about 2 cm of upper inner arm skin. The patch tests put 0.01% DPC on the skin of the upper back and were read 6 days later.

Findings and caveats of the study: The study found expanded TCRs formed significantly more large CDR3 similarity clusters than controls.

V shed 0 bases and J shed 3 bases, with 12 bases lying between them. The CDR3 is made up of 14 amino acids. Germline assignment: CDR1 DFQATT and CDR2 SNEGSKA (reference sequence). The time point was: patch test 3, about 24 weeks after DPC sensitization. Treatment: therapeutic diphenylcyclopropenone sensitization with weekly scalp DPC. Alopecia patients, 18 to 70 years old and DPC-suitable, served as donors. Material: whole blood, obtained in connection with sensitization to the hapten diphenylcyclopropenone (DPC). This clonotype was sampled from a man aged 35 to 55 with alopecia areata. Some clones in this sample may be carry-over from other donors' samples. The chain has TRBV20-1 and TRBJ2-7; no definite D call. The CDR3 sequence: CSAREPGPLYEQYF. The CDR3 region has the DNA TGCAGTGCTAGAGAGCCGGGCCCTCTCTACGAGCAGTACTTC.